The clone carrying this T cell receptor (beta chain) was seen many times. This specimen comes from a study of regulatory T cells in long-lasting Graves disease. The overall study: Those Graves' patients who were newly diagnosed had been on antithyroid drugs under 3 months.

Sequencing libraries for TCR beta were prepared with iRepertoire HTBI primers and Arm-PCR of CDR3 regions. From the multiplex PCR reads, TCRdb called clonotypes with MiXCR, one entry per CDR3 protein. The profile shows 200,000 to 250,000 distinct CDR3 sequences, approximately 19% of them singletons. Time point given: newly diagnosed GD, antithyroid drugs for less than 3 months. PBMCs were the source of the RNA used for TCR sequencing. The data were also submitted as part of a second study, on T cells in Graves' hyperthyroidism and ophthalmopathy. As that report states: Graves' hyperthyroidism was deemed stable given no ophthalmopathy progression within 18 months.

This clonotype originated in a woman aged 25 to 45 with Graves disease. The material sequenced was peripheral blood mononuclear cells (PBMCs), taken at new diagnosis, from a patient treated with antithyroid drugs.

CDR3 sequence reads: CASSANEAFF. Written as DNA, the CDR3 is TGTGCCAGCAGTGCGAATGAAGCTTTCTTT. The chain joins TRBV6-1 to TRBJ1-1; D is undetermined. Germline values: CDR1 MNHNS, CDR2 SASEGT. The CDR3 is made up of 10 amino acids. The germline V and J ends were trimmed by 4 bases and 7 bases, with 4 bases remaining between them.